The sequence of this T cell receptor beta chain was determined in a study of cytomegalovirus exposure and HLA in healthy donors. This clone was counted a single time. Its antigen is still unknown. This PCR relied on a set of 60 Vbeta primers and 13 Jbeta primers. The table came from immunoSEQ multiplex PCR; TCRdb's copy has only in-frame clones and leaves some out. The sample yields some 190,000 clones, roughly three quarters seen once. The CDR3 is made up of 14 amino acids. Trimming left V 2 bases short and J 7 bases short, with 12 bases between. Looked up from germline, CDR1 is SNHLY and CDR2 is FYNNEI. Findings and caveats of the study: In a later analysis, most CMV-associated TCR beta chains appeared HLA-restricted. For presence/absence analyses, sequencing depth was assumed to be roughly uniform across donors. Upon later analysis, HLA-associated TCR beta chains proved more clonally expanded than other, equally common chains.

Material for sequencing was PBMCs. This clonotype originated in a woman aged 30 to 39 in good health and CMV-seropositive. This chain uses TRBV2 with TRBJ1-5; D gene unclear. In nucleotides, the CDR3 is TGTGCCAGCAGTGAAAACTCGGGGAAGCAGCCCCAGCATTTT. Translated, it gives CASSENSGKQPQHF.